This T cell receptor beta chain was identified during a study of T cell changes during pregnancy in multiple sclerosis. Some clones are missing from TCRdb's copy, which holds only in-frame ones; the method was immunoSEQ multiplex PCR. The table lists 90,000 to 120,000 clones, roughly 90% of them singletons, with 0.78% in the top ten. This clone occurred once. With 0 bases removed from V and 5 bases from J, the gap between germline ends came to 6 bases. The V gene's germline CDR1 is SGHTS and CDR2 YDEGEE. The CDR3 length is 13 residues. This TCR came from a female donor in good health, enrolled as a control in a pregnancy study. Sequenced here: peripheral blood, sampled in the third trimester of pregnancy. The J gene is TRBJ2-1, the V gene TRBV5-8, with a weak D call TRBD1 (5 bases). The CDR3 bases are TGTGCCAGCAGCTTGGACAGGAACAATGAGCAGTTCTTC. This encodes CASSLDRNNEQFF. Full variable domain (outside the CDR3, taken from reference TRBV5-8 and TRBJ2-1): EAGVTQSPTHLIKTRGQQATLRCSPISGHTSVYWYQQALGLGLQFLLWYDEGEERNRGNFPPRFSGRQFPNYSSELNVNALELEDSALYLCASSLDRNNEQFFGPGTRLTVL.